These 6 T cell receptor beta chains came from one sample sequenced in a study of CD8 T cells in ankylosing spondylitis. TCRdb passed the 5' RACE reads through MiXCR, listing each CDR3 protein once. This sample yields 130,000 or so distinct CDR3 sequences, of which 6.5% to 9% are seen a single time; less than 15% belongs to the top ten. The sequencing input was blood, either unsorted or a sorted T cell fraction (not recorded which). Receptors originate from a male donor with ankylosing spondylitis or in good health (not recorded which).

This clonotype was seen more than once but under ten times. This sequence joins TRBV3-1 and TRBJ2-5; D gene unclear. Per germline, CDR1 LGHDT and CDR2 YNNKEL (reference sequence). The V end was cut by 0 bases, the J end by 5 bases, with 13 bases between. The CDR3 consists of 15 residues. The CDR3 coding sequence is TGTGCCAGCAGCCAAGACCCTGGTTCCCTCGAGACCCAGTACTTC. Translated: CASSQDPGSLETQYF.

This clonotype was recorded at least ten times. V usage is TRBV29-1 and J usage is TRBJ1-4; maybe TRBD1 (6 bases). Germline V gene sequence: CDR1 SQVTM, CDR2 ANQGSEA. The CDR3 is 13 residues long. Trimming removed 7 bases at V and 6 bases at J, with 15 bases between. The CDR3 sequence: CSAEGGEDEKLFF. In nucleotides, the CDR3 is TGCAGCGCAGAAGGGGGGGAGGATGAAAAACTGTTTTTT.

This clonotype came up many times. The chain links TRBV5-1 to TRBJ1-2; D is possibly TRBD1 (5 bases). The CDR3 is made up of 12 amino acids. Germline V gives CDR1 SGHRS, CDR2 YFSETQ. Trimming took off 3 bases at V and 5 bases at J, with 8 bases between the two ends. CDR3 bases: TGCGCCAGCAGCTCAAGACAGTATGGCTACACCTTC. Amino acids: CASSSRQYGYTF.

This clonotype has ten or more counts. With a much larger clone just one base away, this may be a read error. The rearrangement joins TRBV11-2 to TRBJ2-3; possible D gene TRBD2, 5 bases. In germline, CDR1 is SGHAT, CDR2 FQNNGV. Deletions cut 2 bases from V and 0 bases from J, with 6 bases between. There are 14 residues in the CDR3. In DNA form, the CDR3 reads TGTGCCAGCAGCTTACGGACTAGCACAGATACGCAGTATTTT. It encodes CASSLRTSTDTQYF.

This clonotype was detected ten times or more. V usage is TRBV5-1 and J usage is TRBJ1-1; the D gene is possibly TRBD1 (6 bases). Trimming shortened V by 2 bases and J by 1 base, and 9 bases separated the two germline ends. CDR1 is SGHRS and CDR2 is YFSETQ in the germline V gene. This CDR3 contains 14 residues. In DNA, the CDR3 is TGCGCCAGCAGCTTCGGCAGGGGGAACACTGAAGCTTTCTTT. Residues: CASSFGRGNTEAFF.

This clonotype was seen many times. This chain joins TRBV12-3 or TRBV12-4 and TRBJ2-2; tentatively, D is TRBD1 (5 bases). The CDR3 consists of 13 residues. V was pared by 5 bases and J by 4 bases, with 8 bases between. Here the CDR3 DNA reads TGTGCCAGCAGTCCACAGGTCACCGGGGAGCTGTTTTTT. This gives the protein CASSPQVTGELFF.